Detailed here is one T cell receptor beta chain. Its target is unknown. Only in-frame clones appear in the TCRdb table, and some are missing; sequencing was by immunoSEQ multiplex PCR. Of 30,000 to 35,000 clones listed, around 78% were seen once; the top ten hold about 4%. This specimen belongs to a study of T cell responses to AZD1222 COVID-19 vaccine. General study points: Spike-specific TCR depth and breadth grew after two AZD1222 doses. At 160-218 and 743-854, vaccine-associated CD4 TCRs were dominant, and they spanned spike. White British donors predominated, females outnumbered males, and clonal diversity was possibly underestimated.

This CDR3 is 13 amino acids long. Germline V gene sequence: CDR1 MDHEN, CDR2 SYDVKM. V lost 6 bases and J lost 5; bases outside the gene matches: 6. This chain joins TRBV28 and TRBJ1-1, with 7 bases lining up with TRBD1. Sequences were derived from peripheral blood, sampled 28 days after the second AZD1222 dose. The receptor was isolated from an adult who received the AZD1222 COVID-19 vaccine. CDR3 amino acids: CASSLDRETEAFF. As DNA, the CDR3 is TGTGCCAGCAGCCTAGACAGGGAAACTGAAGCTTTCTTT.